This T cell receptor (beta chain) was recorded in a study of T cells after yellow fever vaccination (dated by TCRdb to about 2019). Context from the whole study: Libraries from fractions with low cell numbers were prepared with the SMART-Seq v4 Ultra Low Input RNA kit. The cohort comprised two healthy male donors, one aged 18 to 30 and one aged 30 to 40 years. Bulk PBMC replicates and cell subsets were isolated from blood drawn at multiple timepoints before and after both primary and secondary immunization. To track T-cell clones before and after primary and booster YFV17D yellow fever vaccination, bulk TCR alpha and beta repertoires were sequenced longitudinally. The paper as a whole reports these results and caveats: A small share of clonotypes occurred in both CD4 and CD8 compartments, likely arising from convergent recombination. The secondary T-cell response was weaker than the primary response but faster, peaking on day 5 instead of day 15. After the booster, most of the clones that had expanded following primary vaccination were detected again (just under 97% of CD4 and roughly 88% of CD8), which suggests that memory was broadly maintained. Computational filtering was needed because FACS-sorted repertoires could contain abundant contaminating clonotypes from the bulk population. Only two donors were included in the study, so the extent to which the findings can be generalized is limited.

Sequencing was carried out with an Illumina NovaSeq 6000. Synthesis of TCR cDNA relied on 5'RACE template switching, a step that introduced a universal primer site along with unique molecular identifiers. Priming for cDNA synthesis came from both the TCR alpha and TCR beta constant segments. Library amplification involved two PCR steps, and the second step added sample barcodes and sequencing adapters. Sequencing of libraries was done on Illumina HiSeq 2500 (2x100 bp) or NovaSeq (2x150 bp). The source study handled its data this way. Reads were demultiplexed and collapsed into UMI consensus sequences with MIGEC, and V(D)J alignment was performed with MiXCR. Vaccine-responding clonotypes were identified with edgeR using replicate PBMC samples, with FDR below 0.01 and a log2 fold change above 5 up to day 15 being required. Bulk clonotypes were assigned CD4 or CD8 identity according to which sequenced CD4 or CD8 repertoire held them at higher abundance. TCRdb trimmed public reads at Q25 via fastp, called clones via MiXCR and kept in-frame beta chains. Under each unique CDR3 protein, matching rows form one entry showing the most common genes and DNA. The V and J calls reflect TCRdb's pipeline rather than the authors' work. This sample holds some 290,000 distinct CDR3 sequences; approximately 12% were observed only once. The biggest ten clones account for about 3% of the sample.

The CDR3 spans 12 residues, from the cysteine through the phenylalanine. Only the CDR3 DNA stays, 36 bases, in frame from base 1. V ends up 7 bases short and J 3 bases short, with an unmatched junction base count of 1. This clonotype has a count of ten or more. The specificity of this receptor is unknown. Per-nucleotide qualities are absent, and no much larger clonotype sits a single base away. The treatment or condition label here, explained by the study, means: live attenuated yellow fever vaccine strain. A standard Ficoll-Paque protocol was used to isolate PBMCs from peripheral blood. Dynabeads CD4 and CD8 positive selection kits were used to isolate the CD4 and CD8 T-cell fractions. TriZol was used to extract RNA from bulk PBMCs, from CD4 and CD8 fractions, and from dextramer-positive and dextramer-negative fractions.

The receptor comes from a young man who received the YFV17D yellow fever vaccine. This specimen was CD4+ T cells sorted from PBMCs, taken 45 days after the yellow fever booster vaccination. The V gene is TRBV12-3 or TRBV12-4 and the J gene is TRBJ2-3, with 7 central nucleotides matching TRBD2. The DNA is as follows: TGTGCCAGCACGCGGGGGACAGATACGCAGTATTTT. Translated, this gives CASTRGTDTQYF.